These T cell receptor beta chains were read from a single sample in a study of blood T cell repertoires in COVID-19. The assay was immunoSEQ multiplex PCR, and TCRdb's table has in-frame clones only and misses some. The sample shows around 450,000 clones, about 85% of them seen only once. Sequencing input: PBMCs or T cells enriched from blood (not recorded which). These receptors were collected from a woman between 18 and 30 years old with acute COVID-19. The CDR3 runs from the conserved cysteine through the conserved F or W. The D gene is left open where the match is weak. Only some rows state a clone size, as once, few, many or a class for expanded clones.

TRBV11-2	TRBJ1-1	-	-	15	TGTGCCAGCAGCTTAGTGTCAGGGAGGGACACTGAAGCTTTCTTT	CASSLVSGRDTEAFF
TRBV3-1/TRBV3-2	TRBJ2-3	-	-	14	TGTGCCAGCAGCCAAGTGGGACTTTCAGATACGCAGTATTTT	CASSQVGLSDTQYF
TRBV27	TRBJ2-5	TRBD2	-	15	TGTGCCAGCAGTCCGCCACCGGGACTAGCAGAGACCCAGTACTTC	CASSPPPGLAETQYF
TRBV14	TRBJ2-7	-	-	13	TGTGCCAGCAGCCAAGAAAGAAGGGGCGAGCAGTACTTC	CASSQERRGEQYF
TRBV30	TRBJ2-5	-	-	12	TGTGCCTGGGAGGCGGCCGAAGAGACCCAGTACTTC	CAWEAAEETQYF
TRBV5-1	TRBJ2-3	-	-	15	TGCGCCAGCAGCTCCAACAGGGAACGACGAGATACGCAGTATTTT	CASSSNRERRDTQYF
TRBV7-9	TRBJ1-1	-	-	14	TGTGCCAGCAGCGCGACAGCAACGCACACTGAAGCTTTCTTT	CASSATATHTEAFF
TRBV7-2	TRBJ2-2	-	-	12	TGTGCCAGCAGCCCCGGTCTGGGGGAGCTGTTTTTT	CASSPGLGELFF
TRBV28	TRBJ1-5	-	few	14	TGTGCCAGCAGTTTATTTGCGGGCGATCAGCCCCAGCATTTT	CASSLFAGDQPQHF
TRBV9	TRBJ2-3	TRBD2	-	16	TGTGCCAGCAGCCCGAACGCGGGGGGGCGAGGAGATACGCAGTATTTT	CASSPNAGGRGDTQYF
TRBV18	TRBJ2-7	TRBD2	-	13	TGTGCCAGCTCAATCCCGGGAGGGAACGAGCAGTACTTC	CASSIPGGNEQYF
TRBV30	TRBJ2-3	TRBD1	-	15	TGTGCCTGGAGTGATCTTGGACAGGGCACAGATACGCAGTATTTT	CAWSDLGQGTDTQYF
TRBV6-5	TRBJ1-1	-	-	15	TGTGCCAGCAGTTTAAATCAAGGGGTTTACACTGAAGCTTTCTTT	CASSLNQGVYTEAFF
TRBV6-5	TRBJ2-7	TRBD2	-	14	TGTGCCAGCAGTAGAGTGGGAGGGAACTACGAGCAGTACTTC	CASSRVGGNYEQYF
TRBV29-1	TRBJ1-2	TRBD1	-	13	TGCAGCGCCCCGGGACAGGGGGCCTATGGCTACACCTTC	CSAPGQGAYGYTF